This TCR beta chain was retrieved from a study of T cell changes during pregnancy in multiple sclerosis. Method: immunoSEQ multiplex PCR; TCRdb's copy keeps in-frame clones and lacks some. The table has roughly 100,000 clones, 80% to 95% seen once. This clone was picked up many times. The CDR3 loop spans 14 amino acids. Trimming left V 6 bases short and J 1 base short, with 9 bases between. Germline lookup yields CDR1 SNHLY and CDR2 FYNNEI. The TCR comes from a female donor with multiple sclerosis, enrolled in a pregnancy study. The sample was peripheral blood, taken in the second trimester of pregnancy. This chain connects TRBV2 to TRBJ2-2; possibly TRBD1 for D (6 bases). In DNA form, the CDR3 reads TGTGCCAGCAGCCGCAGGGGGAACACCGGGGAGCTGTTTTTT. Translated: CASSRRGNTGELFF. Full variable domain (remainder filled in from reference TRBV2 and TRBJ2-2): EPEVTQTPSHQVTQMGQEVILRCVPISNHLYFYWYRQILGQKVEFLVSFYNNEISEKSEIFDDQFSVERPDGSNFTLKIRSTKLEDSAMYFCASSRRGNTGELFFGEGSRLTVL.